This passage covers 30 T cell receptor beta chains from one sample sequenced in a study of shared clonotypes between healthy human individuals. Sequenced by immunoSEQ multiplex PCR; TCRdb stores in-frame clones only, minus some. The data contain 2.5 million or so clones, around 90% of them singletons. The sample consisted of naive CD4+ T cells sorted from blood. Indicated subset: CD45RA+ positively selected. The origin of the receptors is a man aged 18 to 29 in good health.

This clone was observed a handful of times. The chain is built from TRBV6-5 and TRBJ1-6; D might be TRBD1 (6 bases). The CDR3 is made up of 16 amino acids. CDR1 is MNHEY and CDR2 is SVGAGI in the germline V gene. Trimming removed 0 bases from V and 9 bases from J, with 15 bases in between. The CDR3 sequence: CASSYSAGAGGSPLHF. For the CDR3, the DNA is TGTGCCAGCAGTTACTCGGCAGGGGCCGGGGGTTCACCCCTCCACTTT.

In regard to this clone: In the same sample, other DNA sequences code for this CDR3. The chain is built from TRBV29-1 and TRBJ2-5; D might be TRBD2 (6 bases). With 6 bases removed from V and 1 base from J, the gap between germline ends came to 9 bases. The length of the CDR3 is 12 residues. Germline CDR1 is SQVTM and CDR2 is ANQGSEA. CDR3 sequence: CSVAGGQETQYF. Written as DNA, the CDR3 is TGCAGCGTAGCCGGGGGCCAAGAGACCCAGTACTTC.

The chain links TRBV11-2 to TRBJ2-7; 11 bases agree with TRBD1. The CDR3 spans 14 residues. Germline lookup yields CDR1 SGHAT and CDR2 FQNNGV. After removal of 5 bases from V and 8 bases from J, the junction contained 8 bases not matched to a gene. The CDR3 spells CASSADRGHVQQYF. The CDR3, as DNA: TGTGCCAGCAGCGCGGACAGGGGGCATGTACAGCAGTACTTC.

The chain carries TRBV21-1 and TRBJ2-3; the D segment call TRBD2 is taken from the table without a DNA check. TRBV21-1 is a recognized pseudogene. The CDR3 totals 18 residues. The chain's CDR3 is CASSKYNASGKSSDTQYF. CDR3 in DNA: TGTGCCAGCAGCAAATATAATGCTTCGGGTAAATCATCAGATACGCAGTATTTT.

The CDR3 reads CASSEGVRRAFF. CDR3 coding DNA: TGTGCCAGCAGTGAGGGGGTGAGGAGGGCTTTCTTT. V is TRBV6-1 and J is TRBJ1-1; TRBD1 might be the D (5 bases). CDR1 and CDR2 (germline): MNHNS, SASEGT. The V gene lost 3 bases and the J gene lost 11 bases, with 13 bases spanning the gap. CDR3 size: 12 residues.

V is TRBV30 and J is TRBJ1-1, with D hard to call. Trimming took off 0 bases at V and 7 bases at J, with 6 bases between the two ends. The CDR3 contains 11 residues. Looked up from germline, CDR1 is GTSNPN and CDR2 is SVGIG (reference sequence). CDR3 amino acids: CAWSVQSEAFF. CDR3 DNA sequence: TGTGCCTGGAGTGTACAGAGTGAAGCTTTCTTT.

This chain joins TRBV14 and TRBJ2-2; tentative D call: TRBD1 (6 bases). V was clipped by 5 bases and J by 4 bases, with 14 bases between them. This CDR3 region has 15 residues. CDR1 SGHDN and CDR2 FVKESK come from the germline V gene. The DNA of the CDR3 is TGTGCCAGCAGCTACCGACAGGCGAGCACCGGGGAGCTGTTTTTT. Translation: CASSYRQASTGELFF.

The chain is built from TRBV10-3 and TRBJ1-2; TRBD1 might be the D (5 bases). Trimming shortened V by 4 bases and J by 4 bases, and 13 bases separated the two germline ends. There are 14 residues in the CDR3. Germline CDR1 and CDR2: ENHRY and SYGVKD. CDR3 residues: CAISAVVDIYGYTF. The CDR3 nucleotides read TGTGCCATCAGTGCGGTTGTGGACATCTATGGCTACACCTTC.

The chain couples TRBV30 to TRBJ1-6; D unresolved. Looked up from germline, CDR1 is GTSNPN and CDR2 is SVGIG (reference sequence). The CDR3 extends over 15 amino acids. The V end lost 0 bases, the J end lost 9 bases, and 15 bases lay between the germline ends. The CDR3 reads CAWSVTLKSSSPLHF. The CDR3 DNA sequence: TGTGCCTGGAGTGTAACCCTGAAAAGCAGTTCACCCCTCCACTTT.

This clone was found once. This chain connects TRBV6-6 to TRBJ2-7, with 9 bases lining up with TRBD2. The CDR3 consists of 15 residues. CDR1 MNHNY and CDR2 SVGAGI come from the germline V gene (reference sequence). With V trimmed by 8 bases and J by 7 bases, 15 bases remained unmatched. The CDR3 region has the DNA TGTGCCAGCCTACCCCTAAGTAGCGGGGGCTCGGAGCAGTACTTC. It codes for CASLPLSSGGSEQYF.

This sequence joins TRBV5-1 and TRBJ2-3, with 9 bases aligning to TRBD2. The CDR3 runs 17 residues. CDR1 is SGHRS, CDR2 YFSETQ, per germline. Trimming took 4 bases from V and 2 from J; bases not matched to a gene: 11. CDR3 bases: TGCGCCAGCAGCCTACCGGGACTAGCAGGGAACACAGATACGCAGTATTTT. Translated, it gives CASSLPGLAGNTDTQYF.

Turning to this clone: Other DNA sequences from this sample encode an identical CDR3 as well. The gene calls are TRBV28 and TRBJ1-5; 9 bases are a match to TRBD1. Germline V lookup: CDR1 MDHEN, CDR2 SYDVKM. V dropped 5 bases and J dropped 7; count of bases not matched to a gene: 6. The CDR3 is 14 residues long. The CDR3 DNA follows: TGTGCCAGCAGTCTCGGGACAGGGAGGCAGCCCCAGCATTTT. It yields the protein CASSLGTGRQPQHF. Supplemented by reference TRBV28 and TRBJ1-5, the full variable domain reads DVKVTQSSRYLVKRTGEKVFLECVQDMDHENMFWYRQDPGLGLRLIYFSYDVKMKEKGDIPEGYSVSREKKERFSLILESASTNQTSMYLCASSLGTGRQPQHFGDGTRLSIL.

The chain combines TRBV7-2 with TRBJ1-1; maybe TRBD1 (6 bases). V dropped 5 bases and J dropped 4 bases, with 17 bases sitting between them. Germline loops: CDR1 SGHTA, CDR2 FQGNSA. The CDR3 extends over 15 amino acids. The CDR3 sequence is CASSTIQGGATEAFF. Here the CDR3 DNA reads TGTGCCAGCAGCACCATACAGGGTGGCGCCACTGAAGCTTTCTTT.

The J gene is TRBJ2-5, the V gene TRBV25-1; D unresolved. The assigned J gene may be wrong: the sequence end matches TRBJ2-7 better. CDR3 length: 14 amino acids. The germline CDR1 and CDR2 sequences are MGHDK and SYGVNS. CDR3 bases: TGTGCCAGCAGTGAATCGGGTAGGCGAGGCGAGCAGTACTTC. Its protein is CASSESGRRGEQYF.

The chain carries TRBV5-5 and TRBJ1-5; tentatively, D is TRBD1 (6 bases). The V gene lost 4 bases and the J gene lost 1 base, with 9 bases spanning the gap. Germline CDR1 and CDR2: SGHKS and YYEKEE (reference sequence). The CDR3 extends over 14 amino acids. CDR3: CASSPGTSNQPQHF. The CDR3 DNA is TGTGCCAGCAGCCCGGGGACAAGCAATCAGCCCCAGCATTTT.

The genes are TRBV11-3 and TRBJ2-7, with D possibly TRBD2 on 6 matching bases. The germline V and J ends were trimmed by 1 base and 6 bases, with 10 bases remaining between them. Germline CDR1 and CDR2: SGHNT and YENEEA. This CDR3 region has 13 residues. CDR3 DNA: TGTGCCAGCAGCTTAGTTGGAGGGTCCGAGCAGTACTTC. Translated, it gives CASSLVGGSEQYF.

This clone was seen once. This chain uses TRBV10-3 with TRBJ2-7; TRBD1 aligns across 9 bases. This CDR3 is 14 amino acids long. With 5 bases clipped from V and 9 bases from J, the junction kept 11 bases outside the gene matches. CDR1 ENHRY and CDR2 SYGVKD come from the germline V gene. The CDR3 DNA follows: TGTGCCATCAGTACAGACAGGGGGGTCAGCCCGCAGTACTTC. It yields the protein CAISTDRGVSPQYF.

V and J are TRBV6-4 and TRBJ2-3; D gene uncertain. The germline V gene encodes CDR1 MRHNA and CDR2 SNTAGT. V was shortened by 7 bases and J by 7 bases, with 9 bases between the two germline ends. The CDR3 covers 11 residues. As DNA, the CDR3 is TGTGCCAGCATCCCCCAGCATACGCAGTATTTT. This sequence encodes CASIPQHTQYF.

The chain links TRBV10-3 to TRBJ2-7, with 7 bases aligning to TRBD1. Germline V gene sequence: CDR1 ENHRY, CDR2 SYGVKD. The CDR3 totals 14 residues. The junction had 8 bases not matched to a gene; V was cut back by 2 bases and J by 7 bases. The CDR3 spells CAISEGQGVGEQYF. In nucleotides, the CDR3 is TGTGCCATCAGTGAGGGGCAGGGGGTGGGTGAGCAGTACTTC.

The chain uses TRBV5-6 and TRBJ2-1; no definite D call. Germline loops: CDR1 SGHDT, CDR2 YYEEEE. Trimming stripped 2 bases from V and 3 bases from J, with 9 bases between. This CDR3 comprises 14 residues. CDR3 sequence: CASSFVEVYNEQFF. CDR3 nucleotides: TGTGCCAGCAGCTTCGTAGAGGTCTACAATGAGCAGTTCTTC.

V and J are TRBV5-6 and TRBJ2-4; 8 bases fit TRBD1. The CDR3 loop spans 13 amino acids. Per the germline V gene, CDR1 is SGHDT and CDR2 is YYEEEE. With V trimmed by 3 bases and J by 6 bases, 2 bases remained unmatched. For the CDR3, the DNA is TGTGCCAGCAGCTACGACAGGGGAAACATTCAGTACTTC. Protein: CASSYDRGNIQYF.

CDR3 sequence (DNA): TGTGCCAGCAGCTTAGGCCGGTTGACTAGCGGATATGAGCAGTTCTTC. Translation: CASSLGRLTSGYEQFF. The chain recombines TRBV13 with TRBJ2-1, with 9 bases fitting TRBD2. The trim removed 0 bases at V and 8 bases at J, leaving 8 bases unmatched. The CDR3 consists of 16 residues. Germline V gives CDR1 PRHDT, CDR2 FYEKMQ (reference sequence).

The table lists this clone with a few counts. Other DNA variants within this sample encode the same CDR3. The genes are TRBV10-1 and TRBJ1-1, with a possible D match to TRBD1 (5 bases). This CDR3 is 13 amino acids long. CDR1 and CDR2 (germline): WNHNN, SYGVQD (reference sequence). V was cut by 4 bases and J by 0 bases, with 6 bases left in between. CDR3 sequence reads: CASSGQLNTEAFF. CDR3 in DNA: TGCGCCAGCAGTGGACAGTTGAACACTGAAGCTTTCTTT.

V usage is TRBV29-1 and J usage is TRBJ1-1; 9 positions match TRBD1. The V segment lost 5 bases and the J segment 7 bases; nucleotides outside the gene matches: 11. Germline loops: CDR1 SQVTM, CDR2 ANQGSEA. This CDR3 is built from 14 residues. The DNA of the CDR3 is TGCAGCGTTCGCACAGGGGGCGCGGGAGGTGAAGCTTTCTTT. Residues: CSVRTGGAGGEAFF.

The chain is built from TRBV18 and TRBJ2-6; TRBD1 matches at 7 bases. Germline V gene sequence: CDR1 KGHSH, CDR2 LQKENI. The CDR3 runs to 16 residues. With 8 bases clipped from V and 0 bases from J, the junction kept 7 bases outside the gene matches. The CDR3 sequence: CASAGQANSGANVLTF. As DNA, the CDR3 is TGTGCCAGCGCCGGACAGGCCAACTCTGGGGCCAACGTCCTGACTTTC.

This rearrangement joins TRBV5-6 to TRBJ2-7; TRBD1 agrees at 7 bases. Germline-derived CDR1 and CDR2 are SGHDT and YYEEEE. The V gene end was trimmed by 0 bases and the J gene end by 2 bases; junction bases not matched to a gene: 5. The CDR3 consists of 15 residues. The CDR3 DNA reads TGTGCCAGCAGCTTGGCCTGGACAGGTCCCTACGAGCAGTACTTC. Amino acids: CASSLAWTGPYEQYF.

Concerning this clone itself: The sample contains more than one DNA sequence encoding this CDR3. The V gene is TRBV30, the J gene TRBJ1-2; D possibly corresponds to TRBD1 (5 bases). Trimming shortened V by 0 bases and J by 3 bases, and 8 bases separated the two germline ends. Germline values: CDR1 GTSNPN, CDR2 SVGIG (reference sequence). This CDR3 comprises 13 residues. The CDR3, as DNA: TGTGCCTGGAGTGTTGGGGGAGACTATGGCTACACCTTC. It is translated as CAWSVGGDYGYTF. Full variable domain (missing parts from reference TRBV30 and TRBJ1-2): SQTIHQWPATLVQPVGSPLSLECTVEGTSNPNLYWYRQAAGRGLQLLFYSVGIGQISSEVPQNLSASRPQDRQFILSSKKLLLSDSGFYLCAWSVGGDYGYTFGSGTRLTVV.

This clone was observed once. The chain employs TRBV6-6 and TRBJ1-1; D remains unclear. The CDR3 has 14 residues. In germline, CDR1 is MNHNY, CDR2 SVGAGI (reference sequence). With 2 bases removed from V and 6 bases from J, the gap between germline ends came to 13 bases. CDR3 loop: CASSYPEGAAEAFF. CDR3 coding DNA: TGTGCCAGCAGTTACCCAGAGGGAGCGGCTGAAGCTTTCTTT.

The chain uses TRBV5-1 and TRBJ1-1; D may be TRBD1 (6 bases). V was trimmed by 3 bases and J by 5 bases, leaving 11 bases between them. Germline CDR1 and CDR2: SGHRS and YFSETQ. The CDR3 is 13 amino acids. Here the CDR3 reads CASSSDRLTEAFF. DNA of the CDR3: TGCGCCAGCAGCTCCGACAGGCTGACTGAAGCTTTCTTT.

The chain couples TRBV19 to TRBJ2-5, with D uncertain. Germline-derived CDR1 and CDR2 are LNHDA and SQIVND (reference sequence). This CDR3 is built from 18 residues. Trimming took off 2 bases at V and 1 base at J, with 20 bases between the two ends. CDR3 sequence: CASSILVRRGASQETQYF. CDR3 sequence (DNA): TGTGCCAGTAGTATACTGGTCCGGAGAGGCGCCAGCCAAGAGACCCAGTACTTC.